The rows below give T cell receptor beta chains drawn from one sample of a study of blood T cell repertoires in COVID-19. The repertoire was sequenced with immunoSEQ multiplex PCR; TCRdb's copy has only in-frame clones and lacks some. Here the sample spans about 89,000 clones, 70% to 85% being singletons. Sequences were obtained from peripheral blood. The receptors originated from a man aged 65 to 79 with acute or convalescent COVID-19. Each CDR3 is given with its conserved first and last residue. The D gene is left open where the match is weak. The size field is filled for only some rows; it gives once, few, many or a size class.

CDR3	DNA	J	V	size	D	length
CASSRGTGVNTQYF	TGTGCCAGCAGCCGAGGGACAGGGGTGAATACGCAGTATTTT	TRBJ2-3	TRBV6-5	NA	TRBD1	14
CASSQGRTGGATNEKLFF	TGCGCCAGCAGCCAAGGTCGGACAGGGGGTGCAACTAATGAAAAACTGTTTTTT	TRBJ1-4	TRBV4-1	NA	TRBD1	18
CASREQGLGSPLHF	TGTGCCAGCAGAGAACAGGGGTTGGGTTCACCCCTCCACTTT	TRBJ1-6	TRBV11-2	NA	TRBD1	14
CASTPLSSYSGNTIYF	TGTGCCAGTACTCCCTTGAGCTCTTACTCTGGAAACACCATATATTTT	TRBJ1-3	TRBV19	few	NA	16
CASSELTQGGQPQHF	TGTGCCAGCAGTGAATTGACACAGGGGGGCCAGCCCCAGCATTTT	TRBJ1-5	TRBV2	few	TRBD1	15
CASSLVLSDEDTIYF	TGTGCCAGCAGCTTAGTTTTGTCAGATGAAGACACCATATATTTT	TRBJ1-3	TRBV11-2	NA	NA	15
CASSLQGQISGNTIYF	TGTGCCAGCAGCTTACAAGGACAAATCTCTGGAAACACCATATATTTT	TRBJ1-3	TRBV7-6	once	NA	16
CASSAWTGVNTEAFF	TGTGCCAGCAGTGCCTGGACAGGAGTGAACACTGAAGCTTTCTTT	TRBJ1-1	TRBV25-1	once	TRBD1	15
CAWKGRASYEQYF	TGTGCCTGGAAGGGCAGGGCGTCCTACGAGCAGTACTTC	TRBJ2-7	TRBV30	NA	NA	13
CASSYSRFGLGQRSYEQYF	TGTGCCAGCAGTTACTCGAGATTCGGGTTGGGACAACGTTCCTACGAGCAGTACTTC	TRBJ2-7	TRBV6-2/TRBV6-3	NA	NA	19
CASSFPGGGYEQYF	TGTGCCAGCAGTTTCCCAGGGGGCGGTTACGAGCAGTACTTC	TRBJ2-7	TRBV28	NA	TRBD1	14
CASSLSYNEQFF	TGTGCCAGCAGCTTATCTTACAATGAGCAGTTCTTC	TRBJ2-1	TRBV7-2	NA	NA	12
CASRSTSGNPLHNEQFF	TGTGCCAGCAGAAGTACTAGCGGGAACCCACTCCACAATGAGCAGTTCTTC	TRBJ2-1	TRBV28	NA	TRBD2	17
CASSLVGTRRNEQFF	TGTGCCAGCAGCTTAGTAGGGACTAGGCGGAATGAGCAGTTCTTC	TRBJ2-1	TRBV7-8	few	TRBD2	15
CASSDYLMNTEAFF	TGTGCCAGCAGTGACTACTTAATGAACACTGAAGCTTTCTTT	TRBJ1-1	TRBV25-1	once	NA	14
CASSLQPGGIADTQYF	TGTGCCAGCAGCTTACAGCCAGGGGGCATCGCAGATACGCAGTATTTT	TRBJ2-3	TRBV7-2	once	TRBD1	16
CASSAGLAGVYEQYF	TGTGCCAGCAGCGCGGGACTAGCGGGAGTCTACGAGCAGTACTTC	TRBJ2-7	TRBV14	NA	TRBD2	15
CAIRSGLAEGTGELFF	TGTGCCATCAGATCTGGACTAGCGGAGGGGACCGGGGAGCTGTTTTTT	TRBJ2-2	TRBV10-3	NA	TRBD2	16
CASSYSYRDNEAFF	TGTGCCAGCAGTTACTCTTACAGGGACAATGAAGCTTTCTTT	TRBJ1-1	TRBV6-5	few	NA	14
CASSYGLAGATDTQYF	TGCGCCAGCAGCTATGGACTAGCGGGGGCCACAGATACGCAGTATTTT	TRBJ2-3	TRBV5-1	once	TRBD2	16
CASSGSGTGGNTIYF	TGTGCCAGCAGTGGTTCCGGGACAGGGGGAAACACCATATATTTT	TRBJ1-3	TRBV28	NA	TRBD1	15
CASSSRQGANTGELFF	TGTGCCAGCAGCTCAAGGCAAGGGGCGAACACCGGGGAGCTGTTTTTT	TRBJ2-2	TRBV9	NA	NA	16
CASRTQELNTEAFF	TGTGCCAGCAGGACACAGGAGTTGAACACTGAAGCTTTCTTT	TRBJ1-1	TRBV2	once	NA	14
CASSYNQGAKTQYF	TGTGCCAGTAGTTACAACCAGGGGGCAAAGACCCAGTACTTC	TRBJ2-5	TRBV19	NA	TRBD1	14
CASEQGHNQPQHF	TGTGCCAGTGAACAGGGGCATAATCAGCCCCAGCATTTT	TRBJ1-5	TRBV6-6	NA	TRBD1	13
CASSPYQGAPYGYTF	TGTGCCAGCTCACCTTACCAGGGGGCACCCTATGGCTACACCTTC	TRBJ1-2	TRBV18	NA	TRBD1	15
CASSPPTGWNTEAFF	TGTGCCAGCTCACCACCGACAGGGTGGAACACTGAAGCTTTCTTT	TRBJ1-1	TRBV18	once	TRBD1	15
CASSLVSASGNNEQFF	TGTGCCAGCAGTTTAGTCTCGGCTAGCGGGAACAATGAGCAGTTCTTC	TRBJ2-1	TRBV28	NA	TRBD2	16
CASSFSGQAVHEQYF	TGTGCCAGCAGTTTCTCGGGACAGGCGGTCCACGAGCAGTACTTC	TRBJ2-7	TRBV28	NA	TRBD1	15
CASRSSGGADTQYF	TGCGCCAGCAGATCTAGCGGGGGGGCAGATACGCAGTATTTT	TRBJ2-3	TRBV5-1	NA	TRBD2	14
CASSPGGARPEAFF	TGCGCCAGCTCTCCGGGGGGCGCGCGGCCTGAAGCTTTCTTT	TRBJ1-1	TRBV5-1	once	NA	14
CASRKSGTGNQPQHF	TGTGCCAGCCGAAAATCCGGGACAGGGAATCAGCCCCAGCATTTT	TRBJ1-5	TRBV19	NA	TRBD1	15
CASSAGESPTTQYF	TGTGCCAGCAGTGCAGGTGAATCCCCCACTACGCAGTATTTT	TRBJ2-3	TRBV2	NA	NA	14